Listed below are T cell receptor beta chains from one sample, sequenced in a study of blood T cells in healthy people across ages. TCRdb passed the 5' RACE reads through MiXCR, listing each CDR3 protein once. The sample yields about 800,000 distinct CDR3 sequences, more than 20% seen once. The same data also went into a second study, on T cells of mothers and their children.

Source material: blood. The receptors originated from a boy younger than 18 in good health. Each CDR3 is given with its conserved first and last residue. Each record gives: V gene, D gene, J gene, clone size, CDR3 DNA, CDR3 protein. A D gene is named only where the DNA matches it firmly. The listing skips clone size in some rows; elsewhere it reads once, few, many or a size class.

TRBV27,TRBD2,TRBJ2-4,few,TGTGCCAGCAGTACCTTCGGCCTAGCGGGAGGAACCAAAAACATTCAGTACTTC,CASSTFGLAGGTKNIQYF
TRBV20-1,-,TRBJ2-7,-,TGCAGTGCTACTAGACCCGAGCAGTACTTC,CSATRPEQYF
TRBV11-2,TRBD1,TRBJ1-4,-,TGTGCCAGCAGCTTGCCGGCGGCAGGGGGGAATGAAAAACTGTTTTTT,CASSLPAAGGNEKLFF
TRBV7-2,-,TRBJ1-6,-,TGTGCCAGCAGCCTCCCCGGAGCCCTCCACTTT,CASSLPGALHF
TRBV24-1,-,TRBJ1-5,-,TGTGCCACCAGTGAGTCAAATCAGCCCCAGCATTTT,CATSESNQPQHF
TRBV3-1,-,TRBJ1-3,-,TGTGCCAGCAGCCAATCAACCTTGAGAAACACCATATATTTT,CASSQSTLRNTIYF
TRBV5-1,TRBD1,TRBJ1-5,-,TGCGCCAGCAGTCGCACAGGGGGCGATGACCAGCCCCAGCATTTT,CASSRTGGDDQPQHF
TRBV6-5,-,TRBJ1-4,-,TGTGCCAGCAGTCGGGCCAATAATGAAAAACTGTTTTTT,CASSRANNEKLFF
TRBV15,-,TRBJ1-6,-,TGTGCCACCAGCGGCGGGGTCCCGAATTCACCCCTCCACTTT,CATSGGVPNSPLHF
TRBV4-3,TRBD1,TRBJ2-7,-,TGCGCCAGCAGCCAAGTGACAGGGAAGGGCTACGAGCAGTACTTC,CASSQVTGKGYEQYF
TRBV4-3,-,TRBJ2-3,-,TGCGCCAGCAGCCAACCAGGCTCAGATACGCAGTATTTT,CASSQPGSDTQYF
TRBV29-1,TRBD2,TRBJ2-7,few,TGCAGCGTAGCCCCCGCGGGAGCCTCCTACGAGCAGTACTTC,CSVAPAGASYEQYF
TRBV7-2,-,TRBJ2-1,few,TGTGCCAGCAGCTTAGCGGGAGTGGGTGAGCAGTTCTTC,CASSLAGVGEQFF
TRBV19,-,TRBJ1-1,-,TGTGCCAGTAGTATAATTAGGAACACTGAAGCTTTCTTT,CASSIIRNTEAFF
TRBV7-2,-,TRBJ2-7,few,TGTGCCAGCAGCCAAAGGGAGACAGGAACCTACGAGCAGTACTTC,CASSQRETGTYEQYF
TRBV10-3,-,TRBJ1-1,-,TGTGCCATCAGTGAGTCTGGGGGTTCTCACTTGGGCACTGAAGCTTTCTTT,CAISESGGSHLGTEAFF
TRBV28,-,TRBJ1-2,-,TGTGCCAGCAGTTTGATGCAAGGGTTGTTTGGCTACACCTTC,CASSLMQGLFGYTF
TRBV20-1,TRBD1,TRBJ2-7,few,TGCAGTGTTACAGGGGAAGGGGCCTACGAGCAGTACTTC,CSVTGEGAYEQYF
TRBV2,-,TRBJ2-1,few,TGTGCCAGCAGTGACGAGGGCCATGAGCAGTTCTTC,CASSDEGHEQFF
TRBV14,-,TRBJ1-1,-,TGTGCCAGCAGCCAACGACCAGCGAACACTGAAGCTTTCTTT,CASSQRPANTEAFF
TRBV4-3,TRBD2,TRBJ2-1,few,TGCGCCAGCAGCCAAGAATTCGCGACTAGCGGATTTAATGAGCAGTTCTTC,CASSQEFATSGFNEQFF
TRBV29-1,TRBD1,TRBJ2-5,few,TGCAGCGTAGACGGGACAGGGGGGGAAGAGACCCAGTACTTC,CSVDGTGGEETQYF
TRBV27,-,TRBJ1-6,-,TGTGCCAGCAGTTTACAGGGTCCGCCGGTGTCCTATAATTCACCCCTCCACTTT,CASSLQGPPVSYNSPLHF
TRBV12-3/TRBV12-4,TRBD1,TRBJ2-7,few,TGTGCCAGCAGTCCGGGGACAGGAGGGTTGTTTTACGAGCAGTACTTC,CASSPGTGGLFYEQYF
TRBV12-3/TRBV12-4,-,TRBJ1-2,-,TGTGCAACTCACTACCTCGGTGGGGCTAACTATGGCTACACCTTC,CATHYLGGANYGYTF
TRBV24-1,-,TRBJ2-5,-,TGTGCCACCAGTGACCGGGGTGGGGGGGCCACGGAGACCCAGTACTTC,CATSDRGGGATETQYF
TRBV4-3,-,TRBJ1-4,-,TGCGCCAGCAGCCGGAACGTACGGGGGACTAATGAAAAACTGTTTTTT,CASSRNVRGTNEKLFF
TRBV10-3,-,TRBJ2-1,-,TGTGCCATCAGTGAGTCGCCAGGGCATGAGTTCTTC,CAISESPGHEFF
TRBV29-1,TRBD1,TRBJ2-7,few,TGCAGCGTTGAGCAGGGGGCCCCCTACGAGCAGTACTTC,CSVEQGAPYEQYF
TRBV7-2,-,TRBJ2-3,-,TGTGCCAGCAGCTTGGACGGGTCGAGAGATACGCAGTATTTT,CASSLDGSRDTQYF
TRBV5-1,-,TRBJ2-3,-,TGCGCCAGCAGCCCGGGGGGCAGTCGCCGAGAGCAGTATTTT,CASSPGGSRREQYF
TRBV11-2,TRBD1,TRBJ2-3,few,TGTGCCAGCAGCCCCGGATGGACAGGGCCCTTTAGCACAGATACGCAGTATTTT,CASSPGWTGPFSTDTQYF
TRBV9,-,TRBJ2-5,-,TGTGCCAGCAGCGTAGGTGAAAGGTTTCTACAGACCCAGTACTTC,CASSVGERFLQTQYF
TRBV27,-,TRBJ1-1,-,TGTGCCAGCAGTTTACGGTCCGGATCGGACACTGAAGCTTTCTTT,CASSLRSGSDTEAFF
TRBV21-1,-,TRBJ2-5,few,TGTGCCAGCAGCACCGGGACAGATAATCAAGAGACCCAGTACTTC,CASSTGTDNQETQYF
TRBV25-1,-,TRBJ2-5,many,TGTGCGACCCGAGAGGAAGAGACCCAGTACTTC,CATREEETQYF
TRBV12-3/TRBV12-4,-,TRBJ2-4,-,TGTGCCAGCAGTTTAATAAACATTCAGTACTTC,CASSLINIQYF
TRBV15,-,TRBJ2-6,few,TGTGCCACGGGCCCTGGGGGTTCTGGGGCCAACGTCCTGACTTTC,CATGPGGSGANVLTF
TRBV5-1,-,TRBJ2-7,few,TGCGCCAGCAGCAAAAGGGGGGTAGACTACGAGCAGTACTTC,CASSKRGVDYEQYF
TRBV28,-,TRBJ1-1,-,TGTGCCAGCAGTTTATGCACAGCGCAGGATGGATTCTTT,CASSLCTAQDGFF
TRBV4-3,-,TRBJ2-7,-,TGCGCCAGCAGCCATTCGGGGCAGCAGCTTGACTACGAGCAGTACTTC,CASSHSGQQLDYEQYF
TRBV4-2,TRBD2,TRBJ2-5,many,TGTGCCAGCAGCCAAGGACTAGCGGGAGAGACCCAGTACTTC,CASSQGLAGETQYF
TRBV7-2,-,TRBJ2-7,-,TGTGCCAGCAGCTTTAGCGGAATAGCCTACGAGCAGTACTTC,CASSFSGIAYEQYF
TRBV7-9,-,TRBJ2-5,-,TGTGCCAGCAGCTTAGGAGGATGGGTCCCTTCCCAGTACTTC,CASSLGGWVPSQYF
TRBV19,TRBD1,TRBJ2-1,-,TGTGCCAGTAGTAAGGCCGGACAGGGGGAGTATGAGCAGTTCTTC,CASSKAGQGEYEQFF
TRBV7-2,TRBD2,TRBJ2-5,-,TGTGCCAGCAGCTCGCAGGCGGGACTAGCAGCGGAGACCCAGTACTTC,CASSSQAGLAAETQYF